The source of this T cell receptor beta chain is a study of CD8 T cells in ankylosing spondylitis. TCRdb re-analysed the 5' RACE reads in MiXCR, keeping a single row per CDR3 protein. In the table there are some 250,000 distinct CDR3 sequences, under 30% of which are singletons. Findings and limits, study-wide: Disease-linked clones were reportedly significantly enriched in matched ankylosing spondylitis synovial fluid. Disease-linked clones proved CD8+ and comparatively uncommon in peripheral blood. It appeared that ankylosing spondylitis blood was characterized by a TCR beta motif of several highly homologous variants.

This clonotype came up a few times. Its specificity is not known. This clonotype was sampled from a male donor with ankylosing spondylitis or in good health (not recorded which). The specimen was blood, either unsorted or a sorted T cell fraction (not recorded which).

Here the CDR3 DNA reads TGCAGTGCGATCCGTCCGCGGGGTACCGGGGAGCTGTTTTTT. Translated, it gives CSAIRPRGTGELFF. The V and J genes are TRBV20-1 and TRBJ2-2; D is possibly TRBD2 (6 bases). V lost 6 bases and J lost 5, with 16 bases in between. This CDR3 comprises 14 residues. Per germline, CDR1 DFQATT and CDR2 SNEGSKA (reference sequence).